Shown below are 8 T cell receptor beta chains from a single sample sequenced in a study of OX40 agonist ivuxolimab in advanced cancers. TCRdb keeps only in-frame clones here, not all; method: immunoSEQ multiplex PCR. This table has 60,000 or so clones, about 88% appearing once. This material consisted of CD4+ or CD8+ T cells sorted from blood, taken in a trial of the OX40 agonist ivuxolimab. Receptors originate from an adult with an advanced solid tumor such as melanoma, head and neck, liver or kidney cancer.

The chain combines TRBV7-6 with TRBJ2-7; D not resolved. This CDR3 spans 13 amino acids. The V gene lost 5 bases and the J gene lost 0 bases, with 8 bases spanning the gap. Germline V gene data show CDR1 as SGHVS and CDR2 as FNYEAQ. The CDR3 region is CASSLTNSYEQYF. CDR3 in DNA: TGTGCCAGCAGCCTAACGAACTCCTACGAGCAGTACTTC.

J is TRBJ1-1 and V is TRBV11-2, with 8 bases that match TRBD1. Germline CDR1 is SGHAT and CDR2 is FQNNGV. V lost 1 base to trimming and J lost 1 base; unmatched junction nucleotides: 2. This CDR3 region has 15 residues. CDR3 in amino acids: CASSLGQGANTEAFF. DNA of the CDR3: TGTGCCAGCAGCTTAGGTCAGGGGGCGAACACTGAAGCTTTCTTT.

The gene calls are TRBV4-1 and TRBJ2-7, with 7 bases fitting TRBD1. Germline values: CDR1 MGHRA, CDR2 YSYEKL. This CDR3 is built from 15 residues. Trimming cost V 4 bases and J 1 base; bases outside gene matches: 7. The CDR3 reads CASSLGAGGSYEQYF. CDR3 in DNA: TGCGCCAGCAGCCTCGGAGCAGGGGGTTCCTACGAGCAGTACTTC.

The chain carries TRBV6-5 and TRBJ2-2; D is possibly TRBD1 or TRBD2 (7 bases each). The CDR3 is made up of 13 amino acids. CDR1 MNHEY and CDR2 SVGAGI come from the germline V gene. Trimming left V 7 bases short and J 7 bases short, with 13 bases between. The CDR3 DNA is TGTGCCAGCACCCCAGGGGGGGGCGGGGAGCTGTTTTTT. It encodes CASTPGGGGELFF.

J is TRBJ2-2 and V is TRBV7-7; D unclear. Germline values: CDR1 SSHAT, CDR2 FNYEAQ (reference sequence). The CDR3 is 14 residues long. Between the trimmed V and J ends, which lost 2 bases and 8 bases, there was a span of 12 bases. The CDR3 spells CASSLSAGSGELFF. CDR3 coding DNA: TGTGCCAGCAGCTTATCCGCTGGCTCTGGGGAGCTGTTTTTT.

The chain carries TRBV7-3 and TRBJ2-2, with D uncertain. With 3 bases removed from V and 0 bases from J, the gap between germline ends came to 8 bases. The CDR3 extends over 15 amino acids. Germline V lookup: CDR1 SGHTA, CDR2 FQGTGA. Here the CDR3 reads CASSFSFSNTGELFF. The CDR3 DNA sequence: TGTGCCAGCAGCTTTAGTTTTTCGAACACCGGGGAGCTGTTTTTT.

This chain joins TRBV7-9 and TRBJ1-2, with a weak D call TRBD1 (5 bases). This CDR3 has 14 residues. V dropped 7 bases and J dropped 6 bases, with 18 bases sitting between them. Germline V gene lookup returns CDR1 SEHNR and CDR2 FQNEAQ (reference sequence). As DNA, the CDR3 is TGTGCCAGCACCCCGCTTCAGGGATCTGATGGCTACACCTTC. Protein product: CASTPLQGSDGYTF.

A single count supports this clone. The V gene is TRBV27, the J gene TRBJ2-3, with TRBD1 as a possible D gene (6 bases). The CDR3 loop spans 15 amino acids. The germline V gene encodes CDR1 MNHEY and CDR2 SMNVEV (reference sequence). Deletions cut 4 bases from V and 4 bases from J, with 15 bases between. The CDR3 spells CASSYGTGFPDTQYF. The DNA for the CDR3 is TGTGCCAGCAGTTACGGCACAGGGTTCCCAGATACGCAGTATTTT.